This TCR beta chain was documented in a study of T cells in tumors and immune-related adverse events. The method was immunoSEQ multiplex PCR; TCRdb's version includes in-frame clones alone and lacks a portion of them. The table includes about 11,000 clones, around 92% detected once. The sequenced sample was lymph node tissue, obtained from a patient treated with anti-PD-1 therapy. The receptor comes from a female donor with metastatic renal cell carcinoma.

As DNA, the CDR3 is TGTGCCAGCAGCCACGGGACAGCTAGCACAGATACGCAGTATTTT. Translating it yields CASSHGTASTDTQYF. The chain joins TRBV5-8 to TRBJ2-3; TRBD1 matches at 7 bases. Trimming cost V 4 bases and J 0 bases; bases outside gene matches: 5. The germline V gene has CDR1 SGHTS and CDR2 YDEGEE. This CDR3 is 15 amino acids long.